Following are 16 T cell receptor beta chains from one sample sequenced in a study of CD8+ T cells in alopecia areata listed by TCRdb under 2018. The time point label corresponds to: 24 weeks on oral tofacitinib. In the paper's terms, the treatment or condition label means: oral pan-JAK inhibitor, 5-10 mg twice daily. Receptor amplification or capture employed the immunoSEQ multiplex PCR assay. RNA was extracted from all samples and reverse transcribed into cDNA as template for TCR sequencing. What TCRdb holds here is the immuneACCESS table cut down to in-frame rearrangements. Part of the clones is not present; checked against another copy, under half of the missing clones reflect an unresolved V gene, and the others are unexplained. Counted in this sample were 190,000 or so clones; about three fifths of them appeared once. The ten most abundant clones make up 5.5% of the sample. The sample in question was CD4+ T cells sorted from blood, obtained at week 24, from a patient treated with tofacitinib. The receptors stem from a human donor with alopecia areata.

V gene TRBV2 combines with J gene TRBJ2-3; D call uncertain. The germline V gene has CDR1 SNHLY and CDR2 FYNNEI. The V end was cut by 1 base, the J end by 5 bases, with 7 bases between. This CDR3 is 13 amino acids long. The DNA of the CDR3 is TGTGCCAGCAGTGAAGAAGGTGGAGATACGCAGTATTTT. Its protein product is CASSEEGGDTQYF. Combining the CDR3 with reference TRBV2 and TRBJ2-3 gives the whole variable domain EPEVTQTPSHQVTQMGQEVILRCVPISNHLYFYWYRQILGQKVEFLVSFYNNEISEKSEIFDDQFSVERPDGSNFTLKIRSTKLEDSAMYFCASSEEGGDTQYFGPGTRLTVL.

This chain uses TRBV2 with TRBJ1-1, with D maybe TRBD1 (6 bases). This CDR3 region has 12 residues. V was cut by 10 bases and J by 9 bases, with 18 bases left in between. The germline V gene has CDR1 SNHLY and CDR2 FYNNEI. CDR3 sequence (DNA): TGTGCCATCCAGGGGTTGGTCGACCAAGCTTTCTTT. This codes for CAIQGLVDQAFF. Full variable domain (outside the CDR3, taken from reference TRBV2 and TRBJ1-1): EPEVTQTPSHQVTQMGQEVILRCVPISNHLYFYWYRQILGQKVEFLVSFYNNEISEKSEIFDDQFSVERPDGSNFTLKIRSTKLEDSAMYFCAIQGLVDQAFFGQGTRLTVV.

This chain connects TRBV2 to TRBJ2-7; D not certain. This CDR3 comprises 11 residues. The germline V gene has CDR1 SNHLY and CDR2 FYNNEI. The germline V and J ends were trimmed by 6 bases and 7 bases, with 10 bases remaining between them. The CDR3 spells CASRARSEQYF. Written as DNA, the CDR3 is TGTGCCAGCAGGGCTAGATCGGAGCAGTACTTC.

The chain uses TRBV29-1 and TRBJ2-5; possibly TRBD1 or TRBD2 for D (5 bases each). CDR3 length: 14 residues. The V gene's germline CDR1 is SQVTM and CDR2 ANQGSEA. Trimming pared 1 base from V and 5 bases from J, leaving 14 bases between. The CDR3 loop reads CSVEGLARGETQYF. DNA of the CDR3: TGCAGCGTTGAAGGGCTAGCCCGGGGCGAGACCCAGTACTTC.

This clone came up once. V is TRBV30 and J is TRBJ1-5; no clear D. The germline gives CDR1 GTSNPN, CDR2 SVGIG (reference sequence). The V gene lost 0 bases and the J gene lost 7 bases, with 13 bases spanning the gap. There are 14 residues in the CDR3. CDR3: CAWSVPVEGQPQHF. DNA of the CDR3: TGTGCCTGGAGTGTACCGGTGGAAGGGCAGCCCCAGCATTTT.

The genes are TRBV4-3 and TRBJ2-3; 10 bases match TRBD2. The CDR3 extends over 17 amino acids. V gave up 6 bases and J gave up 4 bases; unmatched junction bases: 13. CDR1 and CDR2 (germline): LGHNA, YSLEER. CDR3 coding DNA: TGCGCCAGCAGTCGCGCCAGAGCGGGGGGGCCCCCAGATACGCAGTATTTT. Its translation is CASSRARAGGPPDTQYF.

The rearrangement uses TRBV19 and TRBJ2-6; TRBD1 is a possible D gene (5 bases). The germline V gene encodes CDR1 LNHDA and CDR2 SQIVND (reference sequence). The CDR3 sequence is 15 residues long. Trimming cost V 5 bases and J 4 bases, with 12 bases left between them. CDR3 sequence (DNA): TGTGCCAGTAGTCCAGGACATTCCGGGGCCAACGTCCTGACTTTC. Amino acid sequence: CASSPGHSGANVLTF.

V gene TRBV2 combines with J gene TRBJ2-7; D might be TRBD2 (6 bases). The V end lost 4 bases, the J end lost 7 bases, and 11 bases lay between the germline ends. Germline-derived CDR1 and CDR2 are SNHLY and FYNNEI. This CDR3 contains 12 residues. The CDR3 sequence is CASSVIAGEQYF. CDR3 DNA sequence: TGTGCCAGCAGTGTAATCGCGGGGGAGCAGTACTTC. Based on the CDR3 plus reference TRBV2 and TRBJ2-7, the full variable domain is EPEVTQTPSHQVTQMGQEVILRCVPISNHLYFYWYRQILGQKVEFLVSFYNNEISEKSEIFDDQFSVERPDGSNFTLKIRSTKLEDSAMYFCASSVIAGEQYFGPGTRLTVT.

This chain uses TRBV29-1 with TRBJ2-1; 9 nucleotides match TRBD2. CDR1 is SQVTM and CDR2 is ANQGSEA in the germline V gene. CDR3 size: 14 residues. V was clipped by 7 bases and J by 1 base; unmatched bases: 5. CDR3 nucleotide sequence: TGCAGCGGACTCCTAGCGGGATCCTACAATGAGCAGTTCTTC. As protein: CSGLLAGSYNEQFF.

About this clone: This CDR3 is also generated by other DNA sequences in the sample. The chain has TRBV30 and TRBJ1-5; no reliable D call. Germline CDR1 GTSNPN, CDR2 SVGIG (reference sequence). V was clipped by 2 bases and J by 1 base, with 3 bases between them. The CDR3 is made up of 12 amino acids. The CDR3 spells CAWSLSNQPQHF. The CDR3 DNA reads TGTGCCTGGAGTCTGAGCAATCAGCCCCAGCATTTT.

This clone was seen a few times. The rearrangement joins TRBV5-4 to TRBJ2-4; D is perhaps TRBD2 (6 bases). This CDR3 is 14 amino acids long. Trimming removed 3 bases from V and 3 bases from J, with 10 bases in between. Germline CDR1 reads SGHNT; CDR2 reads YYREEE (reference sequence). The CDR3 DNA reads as TGTGCCAGCAGCTCCGGGACTCTCAAAAACATTCAGTACTTC. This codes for CASSSGTLKNIQYF.

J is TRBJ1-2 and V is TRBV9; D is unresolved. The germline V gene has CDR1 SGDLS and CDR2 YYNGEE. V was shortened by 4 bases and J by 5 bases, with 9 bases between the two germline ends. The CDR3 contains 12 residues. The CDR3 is CASSKDSYGYTF. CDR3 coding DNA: TGTGCCAGCAGCAAAGACTCGTATGGCTACACCTTC.

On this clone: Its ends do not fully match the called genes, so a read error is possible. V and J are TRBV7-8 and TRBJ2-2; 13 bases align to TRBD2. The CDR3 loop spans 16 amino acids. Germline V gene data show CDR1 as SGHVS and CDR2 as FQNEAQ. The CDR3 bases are TGCGCCAGCAGCCCGCCCGGGACTAGCGGGGCCGGGGAGCTGTTTTTT. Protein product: CASSPPGTSGAGELFF.

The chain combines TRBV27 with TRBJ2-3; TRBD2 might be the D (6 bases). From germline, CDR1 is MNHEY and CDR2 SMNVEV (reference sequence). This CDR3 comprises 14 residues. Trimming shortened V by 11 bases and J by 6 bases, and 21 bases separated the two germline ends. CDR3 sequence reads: CASALTAGTDTQYF. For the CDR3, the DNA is TGTGCCTCTGCTCTAACGGCGGGGACCGATACGCAGTATTTT.

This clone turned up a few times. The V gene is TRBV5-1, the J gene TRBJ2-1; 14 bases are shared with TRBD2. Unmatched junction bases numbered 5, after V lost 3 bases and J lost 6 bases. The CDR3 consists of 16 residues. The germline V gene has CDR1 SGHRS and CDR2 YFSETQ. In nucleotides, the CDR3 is TGCGCCAGCAGCTCCGGGACTAGCGGGAGTGGCAATGAGCAGTTCTTC. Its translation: CASSSGTSGSGNEQFF.

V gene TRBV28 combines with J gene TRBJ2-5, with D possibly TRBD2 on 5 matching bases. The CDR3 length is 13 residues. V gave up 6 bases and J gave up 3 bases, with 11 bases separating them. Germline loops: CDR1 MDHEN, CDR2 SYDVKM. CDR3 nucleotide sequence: TGTGCCAGCAGGCGACTAACCAAAGAGACCCAGTACTTC. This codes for CASRRLTKETQYF.